These 6 T cell receptor beta chains originate from one sample sequenced in a study of glioma-infiltrating T cells. The iRepertoire nested amplicon-rescue multiplex PCR amplified TCR alpha and beta CDR3s from RNA. TCRdb re-called the multiplex PCR reads through MiXCR, storing one row per CDR3 protein. Found here are 400,000 or so distinct CDR3 sequences, less than 50% of them singletons; the top ten hold about 11%. Sequencing was done on a sample of glioma tissue, nonneoplastic brain tissue, or PBMCs (not recorded which). Every receptor here comes from a human donor with low-grade glioma or glioblastoma, undergoing nonglioma brain surgery, or in good health (not recorded which).

A remark on this clonotype: A much larger clone sits a single nucleotide away, making a read error possible. The J gene is TRBJ1-3, the V gene TRBV28; no clear D. The CDR3 is made up of 16 amino acids. From germline, CDR1 is MDHEN and CDR2 SYDVKM. V lost 5 bases and J lost 9, with 23 bases in between. CDR3: CASSEAKPRIMATIYF. The CDR3 DNA sequence: TGTGCCAGCAGTGAAGCGAAACCACGGATAATGGCCACCATATATTTT.

A note on this clonotype: A much larger clone differs by one base, so this may be a read error. The rearrangement links TRBV20-1 to TRBJ2-3; 12 bases line up with TRBD2. V shed 5 bases and J 8 bases; nucleotides not matched to a gene: 8. Germline CDR1 is DFQATT and CDR2 is SNEGSKA (reference sequence). The CDR3 loop spans 14 amino acids. The CDR3 coding sequence is TGCAGTGCTCTAAGGGCTAGCGGGAGGGGTACGCAGTATTTT. Amino acids: CSALRASGRGTQYF.

This clonotype was counted between two and nine times. The chain employs TRBV19 and TRBJ1-2; 8 bases are a match to TRBD1. This CDR3 has 14 amino acids. Losses at the gene ends were 2 bases for V and 2 bases for J; bases not matched to a gene: 1. Germline CDR1 LNHDA, CDR2 SQIVND (reference sequence). CDR3 sequence reads: CASSIYRGNYGYTF. CDR3 nucleotide sequence: TGTGCCAGTAGTATATACAGGGGGAACTATGGCTACACCTTC. Combining the CDR3 with reference TRBV19 and TRBJ1-2 gives the whole variable domain DGGITQSPKYLFRKEGQNVTLSCEQNLNHDAMYWYRQDPGQGLRLIYYSQIVNDFQKGDIAEGYSVSREKKESFPLTVTSAQKNPTAFYLCASSIYRGNYGYTFGSGTRLTVV.

The chain recombines TRBV12-3 or TRBV12-4 with TRBJ1-5; 8 bases line up with TRBD1. With V trimmed by 6 bases and J by 0 bases, 13 bases remained unmatched. The CDR3 is 18 amino acids. The CDR3 bases are TGTGCCAGCAGCCTCGGACAGGGTGTTATCTATAGCAATCAGCCCCAGCATTTT. Translation gives CASSLGQGVIYSNQPQHF.

This chain joins TRBV7-6 and TRBJ2-5; D not certain. Deletions cut 0 bases from V and 5 bases from J, with 10 bases between. Germline V lookup: CDR1 SGHVS, CDR2 FNYEAQ. The CDR3 covers 14 residues. CDR3 protein: CASSLAGPSETQYF. Written as DNA, the CDR3 is TGTGCCAGCAGCTTAGCGGGCCCCAGTGAGACCCAGTACTTC.

The chain recombines TRBV25-1 with TRBJ2-1; perhaps TRBD1 as D (6 bases). CDR3 length: 13 residues. V was clipped by 4 bases and J by 8 bases, with 12 bases between them. From germline, CDR1 is MGHDK and CDR2 SYGVNS. CDR3: CASSVRGLDEQFF. Written as DNA, the CDR3 is TGTGCCAGCAGTGTTAGGGGGTTGGATGAGCAGTTCTTC.